These T cell receptor beta chains were read from a single sample in a study of blood T cell repertoires in COVID-19. Only in-frame clones appear in the TCRdb table, and some are missing; sequencing was by immunoSEQ multiplex PCR. This table holds over 95,000 clones, 81% found once. The source material was peripheral blood. These receptors originate from a man aged 50-60 years with acute or convalescent COVID-19. Each CDR3 is given with its conserved first and last residue. The D gene is left open where the match is weak. Where a row states a size, it is once, few, many or the class of an expanded clone; other rows omit it.

V	size	D	J	DNA	CDR3
TRBV7-3	few	NA	TRBJ1-3	TGTGCCAGCAGCCCCACACAGGGAAACACCATATATTTT	CASSPTQGNTIYF
TRBV25-1	NA	NA	TRBJ1-2	TGTGCCAGCAGTGAGACATACAGGGACTATGGCTACACCTTC	CASSETYRDYGYTF
TRBV19	NA	TRBD1	TRBJ2-5	TGTGCCAGTATGGAAGGGACAGGGCGGGTGGAGACCCAGTACTTC	CASMEGTGRVETQYF
TRBV5-1	NA	TRBD1	TRBJ2-3	TGCGCCAGCAGCCCCGGGACAGGGCTTCGCTCTAGCACAGATACGCAGTATTTT	CASSPGTGLRSSTDTQYF
TRBV3-1/TRBV3-2	NA	TRBD1	TRBJ1-2	TGTGCCAGCAGCCAGGGGACAGGGGTCGGCTTTTACGGCTACACCTTC	CASSQGTGVGFYGYTF
TRBV5-8	NA	NA	TRBJ2-1	TGTGCCAGCAGCTATGGCAGGGCGGATGAGCAGTTCTTC	CASSYGRADEQFF
TRBV6-1	NA	NA	TRBJ2-3	TGTGCCAGCAGTGAGTCCCATAGCAAAGATACGCAGTATTTT	CASSESHSKDTQYF
TRBV18	NA	NA	TRBJ1-1	TGTGCCAGCTCACCGAGGAACATGAACACTGAAGCTTTCTTT	CASSPRNMNTEAFF
TRBV5-1	NA	TRBD1	TRBJ1-1	TGCGCCAGCAGCAGAAGCGGGACAGGCACTGAAGCTTTCTTT	CASSRSGTGTEAFF
TRBV29-1	NA	TRBD1	TRBJ1-4	TGCAGCGTTGAAGGAATGGAGGGGGCGAGAGAAAAACTGTTTTTT	CSVEGMEGAREKLFF
TRBV24-1	NA	NA	TRBJ2-7	TGTGCCACCAGTGATTTCGGCGGCTACGAGCAGTACTTC	CATSDFGGYEQYF
TRBV2	NA	NA	TRBJ1-2	TGTGCCAGCAGTGTATCGGGGGGCGGAAGCTACACCTTC	CASSVSGGGSYTF
TRBV29-1	NA	TRBD1	TRBJ2-4	TGCAGCGCTCGACAGGGGGAAGCCAAAAACATTCAGTACTTC	CSARQGEAKNIQYF
TRBV6-2/TRBV6-3	NA	NA	TRBJ2-3	TGTGCCAGCAGTTACTCGATGGAGGGGGATACGCAGTATTTT	CASSYSMEGDTQYF
TRBV29-1	once	NA	TRBJ1-1	TGCAGCGTTGAAGTTCAGAACACTGAAGCTTTCTTT	CSVEVQNTEAFF
TRBV25-1	NA	NA	TRBJ1-4	TGTGCCAGCAGTGAATCGCCCTCAGTTGAAGGGGTAAATGAAAAACTGTTTTTT	CASSESPSVEGVNEKLFF
TRBV3-1/TRBV3-2	NA	TRBD1	TRBJ1-6	TGTGCCAGCAGCCAAGTCGACAGGGCTTCACCCCTCCACTTT	CASSQVDRASPLHF
TRBV11-2	NA	NA	TRBJ1-2	TGTGCCAGCAGCAGCAGGGTTGAGAACTATGGCTACACCTTC	CASSSRVENYGYTF